This entry lists 4 T cell receptor beta chains sequenced from one sample in a study of chemoradiotherapy in HPV16-positive cancers. Sequencing was performed with immunoSEQ multiplex PCR; in TCRdb, only in-frame clones are kept and a portion is missing. The profile covers 29,000 or so clones, with about 94% appearing a single time and roughly 18% taken by the ten largest. Source: blood, taken from a patient who underwent chemoradiotherapy. The receptors stem from a human donor with HPV-associated anogenital cancer.

V usage is TRBV12-5 and J usage is TRBJ1-1; D not resolved. Germline V CDR1 and CDR2: LGHNT, FRNRAP. The CDR3 extends over 12 amino acids. V lost 7 bases, J lost 8 bases, and 14 bases lay in between. CDR3 DNA sequence: TGTGCTAGTGCCCTCCAGCAGGTAGAAGCTTTCTTT. This codes for CASALQQVEAFF. The whole variable domain, remainder taken from reference TRBV12-5 and TRBJ1-1, is DARVTQTPRHKVTEMGQEVTMRCQPILGHNTVFWYRQTMMQGLELLAYFRNRAPLDDSGMPKDRFSAEMPDATLATLKIQPSEPRDSAVYFCASALQQVEAFFGQGTRLTVV.

The count of this clone is one. The rearrangement joins TRBV5-1 to TRBJ2-7, with a weak D call TRBD1 (6 bases). This CDR3 has 14 amino acids. Germline values: CDR1 SGHRS, CDR2 YFSETQ. V lost 0 bases to trimming and J lost 9 bases, with 16 bases between them. The CDR3 nucleotides are TGCGCCAGCAGCTTGGATCAGGGGCCTGGGGGGCAGTACTTC. This translates into CASSLDQGPGGQYF.

V usage is TRBV6-6 and J usage is TRBJ2-7, with 7 nucleotides matching TRBD1. J gave up 0 bases and V 4 bases, and 6 bases lay outside the gene matches. The germline V gene encodes CDR1 MNHNY and CDR2 SVGAGI (reference sequence). This CDR3 has 15 residues. CDR3 sequence reads: CASSSPAGGSYEQYF. The CDR3 DNA sequence: TGTGCCAGCAGTTCTCCGGCAGGGGGCTCCTACGAGCAGTACTTC.

This clone was seen only once. V and J are TRBV2 and TRBJ2-7; D ambiguous. The CDR3 length is 11 residues. V lost 5 bases and J lost 3, with 5 bases in between. Germline V gene sequence: CDR1 SNHLY, CDR2 FYNNEI. The CDR3 DNA sequence: TGTGCCAGCAGTAACAGCTACGAGCAGTACTTC. Its translation: CASSNSYEQYF.